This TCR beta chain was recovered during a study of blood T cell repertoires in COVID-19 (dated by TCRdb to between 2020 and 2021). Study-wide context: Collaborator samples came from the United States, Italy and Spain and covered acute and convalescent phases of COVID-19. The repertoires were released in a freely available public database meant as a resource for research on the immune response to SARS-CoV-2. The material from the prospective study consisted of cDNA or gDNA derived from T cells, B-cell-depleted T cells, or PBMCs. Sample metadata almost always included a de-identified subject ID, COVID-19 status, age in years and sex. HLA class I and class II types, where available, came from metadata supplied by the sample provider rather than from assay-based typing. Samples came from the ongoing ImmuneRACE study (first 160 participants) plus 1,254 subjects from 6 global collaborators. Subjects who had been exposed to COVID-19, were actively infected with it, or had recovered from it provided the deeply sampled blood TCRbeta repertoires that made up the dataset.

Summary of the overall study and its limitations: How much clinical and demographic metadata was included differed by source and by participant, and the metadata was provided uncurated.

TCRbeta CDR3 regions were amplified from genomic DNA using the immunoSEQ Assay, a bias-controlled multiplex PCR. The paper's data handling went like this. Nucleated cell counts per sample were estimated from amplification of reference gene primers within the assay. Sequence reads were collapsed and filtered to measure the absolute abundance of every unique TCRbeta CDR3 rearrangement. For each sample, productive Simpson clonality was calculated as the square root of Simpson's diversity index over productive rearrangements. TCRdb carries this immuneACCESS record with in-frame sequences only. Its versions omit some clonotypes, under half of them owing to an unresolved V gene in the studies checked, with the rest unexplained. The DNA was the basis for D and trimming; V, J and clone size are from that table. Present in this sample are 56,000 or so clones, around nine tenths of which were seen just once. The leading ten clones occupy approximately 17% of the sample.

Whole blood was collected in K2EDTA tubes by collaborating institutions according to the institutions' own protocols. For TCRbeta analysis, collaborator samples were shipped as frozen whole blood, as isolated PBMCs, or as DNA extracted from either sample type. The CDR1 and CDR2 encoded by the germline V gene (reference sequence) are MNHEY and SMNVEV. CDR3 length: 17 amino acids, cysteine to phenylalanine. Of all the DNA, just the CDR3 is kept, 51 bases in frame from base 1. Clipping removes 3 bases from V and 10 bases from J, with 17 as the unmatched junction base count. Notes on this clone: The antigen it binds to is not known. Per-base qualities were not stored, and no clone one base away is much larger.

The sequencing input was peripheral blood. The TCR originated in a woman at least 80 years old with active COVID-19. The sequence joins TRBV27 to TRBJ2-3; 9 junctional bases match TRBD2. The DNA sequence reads TGTGCCAGCAGTTTTAGGGCCAGTTTTGTGTTAGCGGGGGCGCAGTATTTT. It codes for CASSFRASFVLAGAQYF.